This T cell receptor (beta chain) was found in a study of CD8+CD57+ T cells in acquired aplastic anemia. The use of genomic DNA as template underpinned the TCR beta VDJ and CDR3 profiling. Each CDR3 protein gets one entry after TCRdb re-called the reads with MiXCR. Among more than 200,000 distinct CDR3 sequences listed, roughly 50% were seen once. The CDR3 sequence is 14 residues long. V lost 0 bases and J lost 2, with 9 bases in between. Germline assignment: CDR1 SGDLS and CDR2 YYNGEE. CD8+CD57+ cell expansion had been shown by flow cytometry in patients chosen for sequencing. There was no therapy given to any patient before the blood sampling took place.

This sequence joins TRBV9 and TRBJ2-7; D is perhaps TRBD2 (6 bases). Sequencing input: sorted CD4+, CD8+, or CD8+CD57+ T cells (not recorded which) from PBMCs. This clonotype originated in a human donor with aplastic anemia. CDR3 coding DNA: TGTGCCAGCAGCGTAGACGGGGGACCCTACGAGCAGTACTTC. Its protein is CASSVDGGPYEQYF.